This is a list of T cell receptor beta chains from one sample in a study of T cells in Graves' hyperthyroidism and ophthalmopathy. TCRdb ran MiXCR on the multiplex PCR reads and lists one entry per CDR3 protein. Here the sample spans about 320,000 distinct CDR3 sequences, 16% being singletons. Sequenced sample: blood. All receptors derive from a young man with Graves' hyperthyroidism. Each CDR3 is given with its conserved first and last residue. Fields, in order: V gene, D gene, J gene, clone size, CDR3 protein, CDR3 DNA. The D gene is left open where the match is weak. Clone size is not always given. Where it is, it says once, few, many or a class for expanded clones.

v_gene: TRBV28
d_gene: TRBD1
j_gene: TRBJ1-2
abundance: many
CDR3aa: CASSPGQFYGYTF
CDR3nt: TGTGCCAGCAGTCCGGGACAGTTCTATGGCTACACCTTC

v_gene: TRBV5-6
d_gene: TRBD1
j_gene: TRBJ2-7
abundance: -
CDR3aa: CASSSRGTGRLYEQYF
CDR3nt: TGTGCCAGCAGCAGCCGAGGGACAGGGCGGTTGTACGAGCAGTACTTC

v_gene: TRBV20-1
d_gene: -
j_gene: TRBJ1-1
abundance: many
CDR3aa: CSAPEGGENTEAFF
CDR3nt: TGCAGTGCCCCGGAGGGGGGAGAGAACACTGAAGCTTTCTTT

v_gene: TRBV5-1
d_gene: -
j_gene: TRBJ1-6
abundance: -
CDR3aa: CASSSGTRNSPLHF
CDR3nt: TGCGCCAGCAGCTCCGGGACACGTAATTCACCCCTCCACTTT

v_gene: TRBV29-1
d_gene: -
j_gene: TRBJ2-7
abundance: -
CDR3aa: CSVGKLSYEQYF
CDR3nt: TGCAGCGTTGGAAAACTCTCCTACGAGCAGTACTTC

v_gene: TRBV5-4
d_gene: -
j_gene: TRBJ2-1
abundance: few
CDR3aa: CASSQRRNSDNEQFF
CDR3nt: TGTGCCAGCAGCCAGCGGCGGAATTCCGACAATGAGCAGTTCTTC

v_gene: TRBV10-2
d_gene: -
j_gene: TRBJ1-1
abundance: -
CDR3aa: CASSNMGIGNTEAFF
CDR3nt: TGCGCCAGCAGTAATATGGGGATAGGGAACACTGAAGCTTTCTTT

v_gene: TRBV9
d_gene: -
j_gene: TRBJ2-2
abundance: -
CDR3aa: CASSVAAGELFF
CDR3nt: TGTGCCAGCAGCGTAGCCGCCGGGGAGCTGTTTTTT

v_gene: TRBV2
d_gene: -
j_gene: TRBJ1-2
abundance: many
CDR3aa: CASNGDGYTF
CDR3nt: TGTGCCAGCAACGGGGATGGCTACACCTTC

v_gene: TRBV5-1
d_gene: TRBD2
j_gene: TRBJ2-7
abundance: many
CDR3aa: CASSGTGGSGYEQYF
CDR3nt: TGCGCCAGCAGCGGAACGGGAGGCTCGGGCTACGAGCAGTACTTC

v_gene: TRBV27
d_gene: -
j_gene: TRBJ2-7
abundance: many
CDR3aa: CASSLYQGVGHGEQYF
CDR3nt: TGTGCCAGCAGTTTATATCAGGGTGTCGGTCACGGCGAGCAGTACTTC

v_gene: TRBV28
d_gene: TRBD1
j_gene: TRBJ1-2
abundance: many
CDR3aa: CASSLLPPDRANYGYTF
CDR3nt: TGTGCCAGCAGTTTATTACCCCCGGACAGGGCCAACTATGGCTACACCTTC

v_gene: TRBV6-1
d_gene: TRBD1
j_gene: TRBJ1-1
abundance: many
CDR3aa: CASSEHYLTGLNTEAFF
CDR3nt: TGTGCCAGCAGTGAACACTATTTGACAGGGTTGAACACTGAAGCTTTCTTT

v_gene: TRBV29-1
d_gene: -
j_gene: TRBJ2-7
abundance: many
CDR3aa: CSVEPSARGSDEQYF
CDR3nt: TGCAGCGTTGAACCAAGCGCTAGGGGCTCGGACGAGCAGTACTTC

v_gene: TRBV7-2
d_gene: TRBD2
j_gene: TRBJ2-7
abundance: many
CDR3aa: CASSLAPSGLYEQYF
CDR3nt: TGTGCCAGCAGCTTAGCGCCTAGCGGGCTGTACGAGCAGTACTTC

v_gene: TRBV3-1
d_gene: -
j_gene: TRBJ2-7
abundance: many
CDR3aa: CASSRMGSSYEQYF
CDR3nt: TGTGCCAGCAGCCGGATGGGGAGCTCCTACGAGCAGTACTTC

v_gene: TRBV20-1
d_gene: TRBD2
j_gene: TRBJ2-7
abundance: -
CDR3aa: CSAPREGGTYKQYF
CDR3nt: TGCAGTGCGCCTCGGGAGGGAGGAACCTACAAGCAGTACTTC

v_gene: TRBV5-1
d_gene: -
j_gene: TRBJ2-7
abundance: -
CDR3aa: CASSRQTGSSYEQYF
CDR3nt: TGCGCCAGCAGCCGACAGACTGGGAGCTCCTACGAGCAGTACTTC

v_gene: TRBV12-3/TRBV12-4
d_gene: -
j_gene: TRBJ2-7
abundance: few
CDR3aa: CASRAGTSIYEQYF
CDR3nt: TGTGCCAGCAGAGCGGGTACTAGTATCTACGAGCAGTACTTC

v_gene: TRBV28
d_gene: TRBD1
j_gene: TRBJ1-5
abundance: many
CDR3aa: CASSSQGQGAWNQPQHF
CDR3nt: TGTGCCAGCAGTTCTCAGGGGCAGGGGGCATGGAATCAGCCCCAGCATTTT

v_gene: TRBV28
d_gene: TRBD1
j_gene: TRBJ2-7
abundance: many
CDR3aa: CASKDRRATKQYF
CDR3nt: TGTGCCAGCAAGGACAGGCGGGCTACGAAGCAGTACTTC

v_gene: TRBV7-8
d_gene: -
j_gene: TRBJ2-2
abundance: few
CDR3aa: CASGVTANTGELFF
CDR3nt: TGTGCCAGCGGAGTGACAGCGAACACCGGGGAGCTGTTTTTT

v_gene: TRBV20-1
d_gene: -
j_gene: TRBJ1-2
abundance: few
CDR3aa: CSARVGGKEGYGYTF
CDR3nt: TGCAGTGCTAGAGTTGGAGGGAAGGAGGGCTATGGCTACACCTTC

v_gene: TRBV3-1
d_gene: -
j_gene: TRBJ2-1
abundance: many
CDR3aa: CARGRHEQFF
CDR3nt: TGTGCCAGGGGCCGGCATGAGCAGTTCTTC

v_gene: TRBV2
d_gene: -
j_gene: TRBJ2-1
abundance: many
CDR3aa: CARQGPFYNEQFF
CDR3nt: TGTGCCCGGCAGGGCCCTTTCTACAATGAGCAGTTCTTC

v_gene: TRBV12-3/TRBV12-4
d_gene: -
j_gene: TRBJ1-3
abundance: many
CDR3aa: CASITWGGNTIYF
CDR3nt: TGTGCCAGCATCACCTGGGGGGGAAACACCATATATTTT

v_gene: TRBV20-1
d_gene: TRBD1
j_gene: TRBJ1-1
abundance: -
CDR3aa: CSAGRGLSTEAFF
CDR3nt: TGCAGTGCTGGGAGGGGGCTGTCCACTGAAGCTTTCTTT

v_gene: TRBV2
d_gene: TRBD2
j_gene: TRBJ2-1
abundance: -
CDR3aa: CPSSFSGTSRHEQFF
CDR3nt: TGTCCCAGCAGTTTCTCCGGGACTAGCCGGCACGAGCAGTTCTTC